Listed below are T cell receptor beta chains from one sample, sequenced in a study of T cell repertoires and HLA-DP antigens. Clones were read by immunoSEQ multiplex PCR, and TCRdb kept only the in-frame ones, dropping some. The sample contains 85,000 to 90,000 clones, about nine tenths of which appear only once. No antigen is known for these receptors. Sequences were obtained from CD4+ T cells from PBMCs. These receptors all stem from a man between 50 and 59 years old in good health and CMV-seronegative. CDR3s include the opening cysteine and the closing phenylalanine or tryptophan. The D gene is left open where the match is weak. Clone size is stated in some rows and not others, as once, few, many or a class when expanded.

V gene,CDR3 length,clone size,J gene,D gene,CDR3 protein,CDR3 DNA
TRBV9,15,NA,TRBJ2-2,NA,CASHVGGPNTGELFF,TGTGCCAGTCATGTGGGGGGCCCGAACACCGGGGAGCTGTTTTTT
TRBV7-2,13,NA,TRBJ1-5,NA,CASSQEWNQPQHF,TGTGCCAGCAGCCAAGAATGGAATCAGCCCCAGCATTTT
TRBV2,15,NA,TRBJ1-5,NA,CASSWGFGGGQPQHF,TGTGCCAGCAGTTGGGGGTTCGGGGGGGGACAGCCCCAGCATTTT
TRBV7-9,15,NA,TRBJ2-1,NA,CASSIGLEAYNEQFF,TGTGCCAGCTCAATCGGGCTAGAAGCCTACAATGAGCAGTTCTTC
TRBV30,13,NA,TRBJ2-1,TRBD2,CAWVGLADNEQFF,TGTGCCTGGGTGGGACTAGCGGACAATGAGCAGTTCTTC
TRBV14,13,NA,TRBJ1-1,NA,CASSQTRNTEAFF,TGTGCCAGCAGCCAGACAAGGAACACTGAAGCTTTCTTT
TRBV27,15,once,TRBJ1-2,TRBD1,CASSSGQGSYYGYTF,TGTGCCAGCAGTTCGGGACAGGGTTCTTACTATGGCTACACCTTC
TRBV28,14,NA,TRBJ2-7,TRBD1,CASSPGQSSYEQYF,TGTGCCAGCAGCCCGGGACAGAGCTCCTACGAGCAGTACTTC
TRBV28,20,NA,TRBJ2-1,TRBD2,CASSPRGTRLAGGARSGQFF,TGTGCCAGCAGCCCAAGAGGGACAAGACTAGCGGGAGGCGCTCGTTCCGGGCAGTTCTTC
TRBV19,15,NA,TRBJ1-5,NA,CASSIAKRDNQPQHF,TGTGCCAGTAGTATTGCGAAGAGAGACAATCAGCCCCAGCATTTT
TRBV18,11,NA,TRBJ1-1,NA,CASSWDTEAFF,TGTGCCAGCTCGTGGGACACTGAAGCTTTCTTT
TRBV30,17,NA,TRBJ1-1,NA,CAWSVYPPELFRPEAFF,TGTGCCTGGAGTGTATACCCCCCGGAGTTATTCAGGCCTGAAGCTTTCTTT
TRBV21-1,15,NA,TRBJ2-7,NA,CASSNYSGSPYEQYF,TGTGCCAGCAGCAACTACAGCGGGAGCCCCTACGAGCAGTACTTC
TRBV7-6,15,once,TRBJ2-7,TRBD2,CASSPTSGTSGEQYF,TGTGCCAGCAGCCCGACCTCCGGGACTAGTGGCGAGCAGTACTTC
TRBV7-8,15,NA,TRBJ2-7,NA,CASSLVGTQTGEQYF,TGTGCCAGCAGCTTAGTTGGGACCCAGACGGGCGAGCAGTACTTC
TRBV5-1,16,NA,TRBJ1-1,TRBD1,CASSLGGTGLNTEAFF,TGCGCCAGCAGCTTGGGAGGGACAGGATTGAACACTGAAGCTTTCTTT
TRBV2,14,NA,TRBJ2-7,TRBD1,CASSDNRGYYEQYF,TGTGCCAGCAGTGATAACAGGGGGTACTACGAGCAGTACTTC
TRBV18,13,NA,TRBJ2-7,NA,CASSLGLIYEQYF,TGTGCCAGCTCACTGGGACTGATTTACGAGCAGTACTTC
TRBV18,13,NA,TRBJ1-2,NA,CASSLRQGDGYTF,TGTGCCAGCTCACTTCGACAAGGTGATGGCTACACCTTC
TRBV29-1,14,NA,TRBJ2-2,NA,CSVYDGPNTGELFF,TGCAGCGTTTACGACGGACCGAACACCGGGGAGCTGTTTTTT
TRBV9,18,once,TRBJ2-3,TRBD1,CASSTLPGGQGSTDTQYF,TGTGCCAGCAGCACTCTCCCCGGGGGACAGGGGAGCACAGATACGCAGTATTTT
TRBV7-9,16,NA,TRBJ1-4,TRBD1,CASRQQGGQGNEKLFF,TGTGCCAGCAGGCAACAAGGCGGACAGGGAAATGAAAAACTGTTTTTT
TRBV9,14,NA,TRBJ1-1,NA,CASSVHGQGTEAFF,TGTGCCAGCAGCGTCCACGGGCAGGGGACTGAAGCTTTCTTT
TRBV5-4,15,once,TRBJ2-2,TRBD2,CASRERGGNTGELFF,TGTGCCAGCAGAGAGCGGGGGGGAAACACCGGGGAGCTGTTTTTT
TRBV19,16,NA,TRBJ2-2,NA,CASSIYGAANTGELFF,TGTGCCAGTAGTATTTACGGGGCAGCGAACACCGGGGAGCTGTTTTTT
TRBV6-1,14,NA,TRBJ1-6,NA,CASRKDGINSPLHF,TGTGCCAGCAGGAAGGACGGGATTAATTCACCCCTCCACTTT